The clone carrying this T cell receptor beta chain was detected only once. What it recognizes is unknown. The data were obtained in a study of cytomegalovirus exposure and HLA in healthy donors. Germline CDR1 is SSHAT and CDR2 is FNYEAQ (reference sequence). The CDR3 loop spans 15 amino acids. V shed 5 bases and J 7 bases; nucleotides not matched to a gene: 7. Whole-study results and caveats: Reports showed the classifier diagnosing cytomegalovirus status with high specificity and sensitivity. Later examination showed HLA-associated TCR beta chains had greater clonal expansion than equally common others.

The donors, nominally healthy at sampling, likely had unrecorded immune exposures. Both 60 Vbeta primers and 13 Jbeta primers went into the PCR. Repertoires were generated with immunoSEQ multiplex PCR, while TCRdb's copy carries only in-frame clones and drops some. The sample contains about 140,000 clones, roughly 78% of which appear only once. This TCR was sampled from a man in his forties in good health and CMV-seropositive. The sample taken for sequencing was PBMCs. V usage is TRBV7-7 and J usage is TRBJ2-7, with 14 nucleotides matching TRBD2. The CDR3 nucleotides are TGTGCCAGCAGCCCGCGGACTAGCGGGAGGAATGAGCAGTACTTC. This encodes CASSPRTSGRNEQYF.